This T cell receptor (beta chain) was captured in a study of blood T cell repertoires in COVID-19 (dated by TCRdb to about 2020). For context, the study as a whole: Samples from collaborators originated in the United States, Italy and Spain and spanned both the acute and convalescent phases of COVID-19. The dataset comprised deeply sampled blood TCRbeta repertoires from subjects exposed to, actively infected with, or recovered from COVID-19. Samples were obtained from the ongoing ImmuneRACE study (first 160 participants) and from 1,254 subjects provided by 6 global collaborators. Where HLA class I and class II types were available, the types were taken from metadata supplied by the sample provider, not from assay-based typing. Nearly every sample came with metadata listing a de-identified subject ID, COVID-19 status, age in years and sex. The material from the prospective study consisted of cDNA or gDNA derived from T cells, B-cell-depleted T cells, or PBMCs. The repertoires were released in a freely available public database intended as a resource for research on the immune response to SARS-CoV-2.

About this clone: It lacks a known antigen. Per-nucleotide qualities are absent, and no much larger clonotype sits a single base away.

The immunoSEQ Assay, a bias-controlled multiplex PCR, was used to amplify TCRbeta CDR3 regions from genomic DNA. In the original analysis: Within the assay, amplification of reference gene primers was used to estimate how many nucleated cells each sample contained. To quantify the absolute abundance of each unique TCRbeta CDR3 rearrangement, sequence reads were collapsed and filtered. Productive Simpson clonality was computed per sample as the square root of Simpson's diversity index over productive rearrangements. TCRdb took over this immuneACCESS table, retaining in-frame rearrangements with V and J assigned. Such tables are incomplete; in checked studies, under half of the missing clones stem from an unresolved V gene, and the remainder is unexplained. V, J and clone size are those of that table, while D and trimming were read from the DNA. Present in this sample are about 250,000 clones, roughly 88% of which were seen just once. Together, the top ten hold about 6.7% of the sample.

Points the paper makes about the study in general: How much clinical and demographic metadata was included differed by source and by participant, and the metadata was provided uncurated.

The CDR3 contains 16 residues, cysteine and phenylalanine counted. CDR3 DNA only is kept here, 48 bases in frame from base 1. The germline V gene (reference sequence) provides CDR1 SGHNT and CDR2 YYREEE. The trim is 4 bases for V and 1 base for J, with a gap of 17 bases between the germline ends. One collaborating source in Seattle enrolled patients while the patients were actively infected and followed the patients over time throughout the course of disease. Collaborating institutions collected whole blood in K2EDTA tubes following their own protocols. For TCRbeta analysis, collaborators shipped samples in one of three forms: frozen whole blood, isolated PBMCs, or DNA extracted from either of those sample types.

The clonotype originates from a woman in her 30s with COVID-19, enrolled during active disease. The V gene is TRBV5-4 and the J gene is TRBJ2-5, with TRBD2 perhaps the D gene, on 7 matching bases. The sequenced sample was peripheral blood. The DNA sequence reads TGTGCCAGCAGCCCGTGGGGGGGCAGGGGCCAAGAGACCCAGTACTTC. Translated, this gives CASSPWGGRGQETQYF.